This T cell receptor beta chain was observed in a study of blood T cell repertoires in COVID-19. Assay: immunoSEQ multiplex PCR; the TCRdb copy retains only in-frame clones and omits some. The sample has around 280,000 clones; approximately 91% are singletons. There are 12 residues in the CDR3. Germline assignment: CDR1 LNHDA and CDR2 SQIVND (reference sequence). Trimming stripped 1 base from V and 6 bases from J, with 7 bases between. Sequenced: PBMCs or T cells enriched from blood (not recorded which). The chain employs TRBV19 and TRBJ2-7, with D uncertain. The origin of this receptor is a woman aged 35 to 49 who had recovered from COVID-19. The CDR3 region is CASSIVLGEQYF. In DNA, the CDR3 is TGTGCCAGTAGTATAGTCCTCGGCGAGCAGTACTTC.